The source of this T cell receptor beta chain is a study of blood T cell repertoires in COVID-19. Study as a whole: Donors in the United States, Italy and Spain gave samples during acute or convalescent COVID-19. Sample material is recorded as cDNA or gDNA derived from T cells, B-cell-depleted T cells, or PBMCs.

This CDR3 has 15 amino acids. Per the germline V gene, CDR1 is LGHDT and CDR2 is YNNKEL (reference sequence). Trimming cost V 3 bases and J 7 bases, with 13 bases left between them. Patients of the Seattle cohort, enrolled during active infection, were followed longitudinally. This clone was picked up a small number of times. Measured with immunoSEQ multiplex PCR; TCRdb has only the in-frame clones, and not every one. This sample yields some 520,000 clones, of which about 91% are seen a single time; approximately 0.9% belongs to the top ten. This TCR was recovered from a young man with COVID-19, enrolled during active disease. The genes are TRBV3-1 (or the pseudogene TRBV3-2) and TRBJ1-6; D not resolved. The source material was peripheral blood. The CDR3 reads CASSHGGRRNSPLHF. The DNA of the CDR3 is TGTGCCAGCAGCCATGGCGGGAGGCGGAATTCACCCCTCCACTTT.